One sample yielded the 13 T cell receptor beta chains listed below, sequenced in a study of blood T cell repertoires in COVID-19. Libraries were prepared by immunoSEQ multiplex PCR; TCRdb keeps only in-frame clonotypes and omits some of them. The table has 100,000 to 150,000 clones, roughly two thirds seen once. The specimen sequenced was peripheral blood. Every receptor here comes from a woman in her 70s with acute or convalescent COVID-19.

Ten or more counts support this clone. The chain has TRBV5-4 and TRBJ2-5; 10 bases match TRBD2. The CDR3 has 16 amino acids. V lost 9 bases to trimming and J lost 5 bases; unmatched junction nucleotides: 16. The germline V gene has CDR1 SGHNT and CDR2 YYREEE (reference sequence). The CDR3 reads CATSLSGGAAFETQYF. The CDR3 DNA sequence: TGTGCCACCTCCCTGAGCGGGGGGGCCGCTTTTGAGACCCAGTACTTC.

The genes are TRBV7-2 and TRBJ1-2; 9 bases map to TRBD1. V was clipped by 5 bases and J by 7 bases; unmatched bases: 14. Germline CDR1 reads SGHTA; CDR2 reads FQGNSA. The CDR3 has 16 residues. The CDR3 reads CASSNQKTDRGGGYTF. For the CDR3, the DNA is TGTGCCAGCAGCAATCAAAAAACGGACAGGGGAGGTGGCTACACCTTC.

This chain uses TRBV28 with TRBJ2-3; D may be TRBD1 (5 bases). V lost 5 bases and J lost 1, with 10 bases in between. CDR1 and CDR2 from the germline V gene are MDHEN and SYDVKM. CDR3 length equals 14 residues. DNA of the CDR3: TGTGCCAGCAGTAAGTCACAGGGCACAGATACGCAGTATTTT. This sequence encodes CASSKSQGTDTQYF.

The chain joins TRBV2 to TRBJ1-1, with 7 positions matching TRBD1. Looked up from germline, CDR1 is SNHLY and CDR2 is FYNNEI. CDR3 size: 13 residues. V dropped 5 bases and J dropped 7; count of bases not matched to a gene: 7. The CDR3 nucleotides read TGTGCCAGCAGTAAATACAGGGGCAGTGAAGCTTTCTTT. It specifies CASSKYRGSEAFF.

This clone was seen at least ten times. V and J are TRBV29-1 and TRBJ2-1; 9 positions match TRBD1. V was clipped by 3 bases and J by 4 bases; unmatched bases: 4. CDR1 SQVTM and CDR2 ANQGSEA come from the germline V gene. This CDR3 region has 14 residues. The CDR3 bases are TGCAGCGTTGATGGGACAGGGATGTACAATGAGCAGTTCTTC. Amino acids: CSVDGTGMYNEQFF.

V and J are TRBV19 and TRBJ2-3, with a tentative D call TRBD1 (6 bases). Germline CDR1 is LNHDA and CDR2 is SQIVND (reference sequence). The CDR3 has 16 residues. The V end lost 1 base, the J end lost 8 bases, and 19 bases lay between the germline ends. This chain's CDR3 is CASSIGVRTGSGTQYF. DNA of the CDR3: TGTGCCAGTAGTATAGGGGTTCGAACAGGGTCCGGTACGCAGTATTTT.

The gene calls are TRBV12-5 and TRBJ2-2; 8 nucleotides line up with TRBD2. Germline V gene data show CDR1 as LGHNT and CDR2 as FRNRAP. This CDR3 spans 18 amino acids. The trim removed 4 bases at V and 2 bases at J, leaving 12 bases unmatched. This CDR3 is CASGSTLGVAGNTGELFF. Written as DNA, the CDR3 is TGTGCTAGTGGTTCCACCCTAGGAGTAGCGGGAAACACCGGGGAGCTGTTTTTT. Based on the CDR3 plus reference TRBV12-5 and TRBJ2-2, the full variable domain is DARVTQTPRHKVTEMGQEVTMRCQPILGHNTVFWYRQTMMQGLELLAYFRNRAPLDDSGMPKDRFSAEMPDATLATLKIQPSEPRDSAVYFCASGSTLGVAGNTGELFFGEGSRLTVL.

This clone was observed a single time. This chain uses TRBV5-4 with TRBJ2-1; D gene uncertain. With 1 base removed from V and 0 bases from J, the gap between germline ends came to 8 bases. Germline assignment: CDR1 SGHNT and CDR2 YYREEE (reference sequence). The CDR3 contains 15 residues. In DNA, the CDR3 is TGTGCCAGCAGCTTGTCCACAAGCTCCTACAATGAGCAGTTCTTC. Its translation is CASSLSTSSYNEQFF.

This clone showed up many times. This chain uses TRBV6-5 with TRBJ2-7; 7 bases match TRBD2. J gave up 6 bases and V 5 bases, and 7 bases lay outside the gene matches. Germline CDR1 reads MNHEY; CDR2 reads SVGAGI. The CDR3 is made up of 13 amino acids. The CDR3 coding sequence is TGTGCCAGCAGTCCAAGCGGGACTTCCGAGCAGTACTTC. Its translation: CASSPSGTSEQYF.

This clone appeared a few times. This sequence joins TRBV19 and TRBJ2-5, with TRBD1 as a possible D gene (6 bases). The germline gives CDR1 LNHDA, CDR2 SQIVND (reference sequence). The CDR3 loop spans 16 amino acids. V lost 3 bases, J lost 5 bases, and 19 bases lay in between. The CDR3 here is CASSMSGTGFWETQYF. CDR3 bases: TGTGCCAGTAGTATGAGTGGTACAGGGTTTTGGGAGACCCAGTACTTC.

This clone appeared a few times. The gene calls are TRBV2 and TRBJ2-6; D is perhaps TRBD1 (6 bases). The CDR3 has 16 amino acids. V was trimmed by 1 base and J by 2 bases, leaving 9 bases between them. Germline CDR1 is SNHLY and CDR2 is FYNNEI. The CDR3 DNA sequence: TGTGCCAGCAGTGAAGAAGGGGGTGCTGGGGCCAACGTCCTGACTTTC. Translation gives CASSEEGGAGANVLTF.

CDR3 protein: CASSRRDSSSYEQYF. Written as DNA, the CDR3 is TGTGCCAGCAGTCGCCGGGACAGTAGCTCCTACGAGCAGTACTTC. This chain uses TRBV14 with TRBJ2-7, with 7 bases matching TRBD1. J lost 0 bases, V lost 6 bases, and 8 bases had no gene match. The CDR3 has 15 residues. Germline assignment: CDR1 SGHDN and CDR2 FVKESK.

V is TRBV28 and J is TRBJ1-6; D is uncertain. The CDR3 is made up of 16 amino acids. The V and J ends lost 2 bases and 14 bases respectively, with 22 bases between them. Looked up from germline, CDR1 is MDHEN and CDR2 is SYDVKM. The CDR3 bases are TGTGCCAGCAGTTTAAACCCCGGAGTACGGGGAGAATCCCTCCACTTT. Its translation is CASSLNPGVRGESLHF.